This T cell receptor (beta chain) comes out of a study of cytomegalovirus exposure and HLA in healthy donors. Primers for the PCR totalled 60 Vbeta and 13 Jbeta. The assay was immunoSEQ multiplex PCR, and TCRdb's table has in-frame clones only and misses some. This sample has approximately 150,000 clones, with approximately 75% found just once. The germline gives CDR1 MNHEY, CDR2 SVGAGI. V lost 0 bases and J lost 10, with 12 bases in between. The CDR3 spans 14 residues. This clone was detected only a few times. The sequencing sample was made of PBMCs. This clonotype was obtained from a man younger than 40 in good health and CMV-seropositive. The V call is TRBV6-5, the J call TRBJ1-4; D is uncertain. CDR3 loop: CASSYSRSSLKLFF. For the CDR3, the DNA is TGTGCCAGCAGTTACTCAAGGTCTAGCTTAAAACTGTTTTTT.